The 15 T cell receptor beta chains given below trace back to one sample, sequenced in a study of blood T cells in healthy people across ages. A second about 7 to 11 cycle PCR used barcoded and J-beta primers. TCRdb re-analysed the 5' RACE reads in MiXCR, keeping a single row per CDR3 protein. The sample lists 580,000 or so distinct CDR3 sequences, under 55% seen once, with 20% to 25% in the top ten. Sample: blood. The receptors come from a man older than 75 in good health.

The chain is built from TRBV7-2 and TRBJ2-2, with 7 bases aligning to TRBD2. The germline gives CDR1 SGHTA, CDR2 FQGNSA. The CDR3 has 17 residues. V dropped 5 bases and J dropped 5; count of bases not matched to a gene: 14. The CDR3 loop reads CASSLVGAGEYTGELFF. The CDR3 nucleotides read TGTGCCAGCAGCCTAGTTGGGGCGGGAGAGTATACCGGGGAGCTGTTTTTT.

This clonotype was seen more than once but under ten times. The V gene is TRBV6-1, the J gene TRBJ1-5, with D uncertain. Trimming took off 4 bases at V and 7 bases at J, with 11 bases between the two ends. Germline lookup yields CDR1 MNHNS and CDR2 SASEGT. The CDR3 is made up of 13 amino acids. The CDR3 DNA sequence: TGTGCCAGCAGTGTGAGCCAGAGCCAGCCCCAGCATTTT. This sequence encodes CASSVSQSQPQHF.

The rearrangement uses TRBV2 and TRBJ1-5; D may be TRBD1 (6 bases). CDR3 size: 14 residues. V was clipped by 8 bases and J by 5 bases, with 16 bases between them. CDR1 and CDR2 (germline): SNHLY, FYNNEI. This CDR3 is CASGVAGADQPQHF. The CDR3 DNA reads TGTGCCAGCGGGGTAGCAGGGGCCGATCAGCCCCAGCATTTT. The full variable domain, rest sourced from reference TRBV2 and TRBJ1-5, is EPEVTQTPSHQVTQMGQEVILRCVPISNHLYFYWYRQILGQKVEFLVSFYNNEISEKSEIFDDQFSVERPDGSNFTLKIRSTKLEDSAMYFCASGVAGADQPQHFGDGTRLSIL.

This clonotype was observed a few times. The chain employs TRBV27 and TRBJ2-1; 8 nucleotides line up with TRBD2. Trimming removed 2 bases from V and 0 bases from J; junction bases left unmatched: 6. The CDR3 has 17 residues. Germline CDR1 and CDR2: MNHEY and SMNVEV (reference sequence). In nucleotides, the CDR3 is TGTGCCAGCAGTTTAGGGACTAGGGTCCGCTCCTACAATGAGCAGTTCTTC. The encoded protein is CASSLGTRVRSYNEQFF.

A few counts support this clonotype. CDR3 residues: CATLLRWAPPRTSGSGETQYF. CDR3 sequence (DNA): TGTGCCACCCTCCTAAGATGGGCGCCTCCTCGGACTAGCGGGAGTGGTGAGACCCAGTACTTC. V is TRBV10-3 and J is TRBJ2-5; TRBD2 matches 13 bases. V was clipped by 10 bases and J by 5 bases; unmatched bases: 28. Germline values: CDR1 ENHRY, CDR2 SYGVKD. The CDR3 consists of 21 residues.

The J gene is TRBJ2-4, the V gene TRBV5-1; no definite D call. The J call may be mistaken, given a closer DNA end match to TRBJ2-7. Germline V gene lookup returns CDR1 SGHRS and CDR2 YFSETQ. The CDR3 is made up of 14 amino acids. In nucleotides, the CDR3 is TGCGCCAGCGGGATAGATTCTGTCAAAAGCGAGCAGTACTTC. Translating it yields CASGIDSVKSEQYF.

This clonotype turned up a few times. The chain joins TRBV7-3 to TRBJ2-1; D is perhaps TRBD2 (6 bases). The CDR3 contains 16 residues. Trimming took 5 bases from V and 4 from J, leaving 18 bases between them. The V gene's germline CDR1 is SGHTA and CDR2 FQGTGA. As DNA, the CDR3 is TGTGCCAGCAGCGTCTCCGGGACTCCGCCTTACAATGAGCAGTTCTTC. Translation: CASSVSGTPPYNEQFF.

The rearrangement links TRBV7-2 to TRBJ2-3; perhaps TRBD1 as D (5 bases). The CDR3 consists of 14 residues. Trimming shortened V by 4 bases and J by 4 bases, and 12 bases separated the two germline ends. Germline CDR1 is SGHTA and CDR2 is FQGNSA. CDR3 region: CASSSRQGPDTQYF. The DNA for the CDR3 is TGTGCCAGCAGCTCACGTCAGGGCCCAGATACGCAGTATTTT.

The chain recombines TRBV7-2 with TRBJ2-3; D is undetermined. V gave up 2 bases and J gave up 2 bases, with 8 bases separating them. Germline values: CDR1 SGHTA, CDR2 FQGNSA. CDR3 size: 14 residues. The CDR3 DNA reads as TGTGCCAGCAGCTTATCCCTATCCACAGATACGCAGTATTTT. The encoded protein is CASSLSLSTDTQYF.

This clonotype has just a few counts. The rearrangement joins TRBV20-1 to TRBJ2-4; D call uncertain. The J call may be in error: the DNA end matches TRBJ2-7 better. Germline CDR1 is DFQATT and CDR2 is SNEGSKA (reference sequence). The length of the CDR3 is 13 residues. Here the CDR3 reads CSARDPWGYEQYF. DNA of the CDR3: TGCAGTGCTAGAGATCCTTGGGGCTACGAGCAGTACTTC.

In this sample, this clonotype turned up a few times. The V call is TRBV20-1, the J call TRBJ2-1; either TRBD1 or TRBD2 may supply D (5 bases each). The length of the CDR3 is 15 residues. V lost 4 bases, J lost 2 bases, and 15 bases lay in between. CDR1 and CDR2 from the germline V gene are DFQATT and SNEGSKA (reference sequence). The DNA for the CDR3 is TGCAGTGCTACCTCTCGAGGGGTTGCCTACAATGAGCAGTTCTTC. Its protein product is CSATSRGVAYNEQFF.

The chain carries TRBV9 and TRBJ1-1, with a weak D call TRBD1 (5 bases). The CDR3 runs 14 residues. V was pared by 0 bases and J by 4 bases, with 10 bases between. Germline V gives CDR1 SGDLS, CDR2 YYNGEE. CDR3 DNA: TGTGCCAGCAGCGTAGGGGGGGATCGCACTGAAGCTTTCTTT. It yields the protein CASSVGGDRTEAFF.

J is TRBJ2-7 and V is TRBV5-1; D is undetermined. The CDR3 spans 13 residues. V gave up 0 bases and J gave up 3 bases, with 7 bases separating them. Germline values: CDR1 SGHRS, CDR2 YFSETQ. DNA for the CDR3: TGCGCCAGCAGCTTGGACGCGAACTACGAGCAGTACTTC. Its translation: CASSLDANYEQYF. Drawing the rest from reference TRBV5-1 and TRBJ2-7, the complete variable domain is KAGVTQTPRYLIKTRGQQVTLSCSPISGHRSVSWYQQTPGQGLQFLFEYFSETQRNKGNFPGRFSGRQFSNSRSEMNVSTLELGDSALYLCASSLDANYEQYFGPGTRLTVT.

V gene TRBV7-8 combines with J gene TRBJ2-1; 7 bases are a match to TRBD1. J gave up 5 bases and V 2 bases, and 6 bases lay outside the gene matches. Germline CDR1 and CDR2: SGHVS and FQNEAQ. This CDR3 spans 15 amino acids. The CDR3 DNA reads TGTGCCAGCAGCTTACACAGGGGCGACAACAATGAGCAGTTCTTC. Its translation: CASSLHRGDNNEQFF.

The chain recombines TRBV25-1 with TRBJ1-2; no definite D call. V was clipped by 0 bases and J by 8 bases, with 13 bases between them. Germline V CDR1 and CDR2: MGHDK, SYGVNS. CDR3 length equals 14 residues. DNA for the CDR3: TGTGCCAGCAGTGAATATCCCCTGGATCGGGGCTACACCTTC. This sequence encodes CASSEYPLDRGYTF.